This TCR beta chain originates from a study of regulatory T cells in long-lasting Graves disease. As for the study in general: Patients with new Graves' disease had used antithyroid drugs below 3 months.

To make TCR beta libraries, researchers used iRepertoire HTBI primers and Arm-PCR of CDR3 regions. Each CDR3 protein is one row after TCRdb ran MiXCR on the multiplex PCR reads. The sample contains around 320,000 distinct CDR3 sequences, 16% of which appear only once. The CDR3 loop spans 14 amino acids. Unmatched junction bases numbered 3, after V lost 1 base and J lost 4 bases. CDR1 is LGHDT and CDR2 is YNNKEL in the germline V gene (reference sequence). This clonotype was counted at least ten times. Its antigen remains unidentified. Regarding time point: newly diagnosed GD, antithyroid drugs for less than 3 months. From PBMCs, RNA was extracted and then used to make the TCR library. Study-wide findings and caveats: Graves' patients with persistent disease showed TCR diversity lower than patients newly diagnosed.

These data were also reused for a study on T cells in Graves' hyperthyroidism and ophthalmopathy.

The gene calls are TRBV3-1 and TRBJ2-7; 8 nucleotides align to TRBD2. This TCR derives from a man aged 35 to 55 with Graves disease. Material: peripheral blood mononuclear cells (PBMCs), obtained at new diagnosis, from a patient treated with antithyroid drugs. As DNA, the CDR3 is TGTGCCAGCAGCCAAGCGGGGGGGCAATACGAGCAGTACTTC. Residues: CASSQAGGQYEQYF.